This is a list of T cell receptor beta chains from one sample in a study of blood T cells in healthy people across ages. TCRdb analysed the 5' RACE reads with MiXCR anew, one entry per CDR3 protein. Of roughly 790,000 distinct CDR3 sequences in the sample, roughly 47% were seen once. The sequencing input was blood. All receptors come from an older woman in good health. Both conserved end residues are part of each CDR3. Each record gives: V gene, clone size, CDR3 length, D gene, J gene, CDR3 DNA, CDR3 protein. A D gene is named only where the DNA matches it firmly. Expanded clones are given a class, and other clones once, few, many or no size at all.

v_call: TRBV20-1; clone_size: NA; cdr3_length: 14; d_call: TRBD1; j_call: TRBJ2-7; cdr3_nt: TGCAGTGCCCCACGGACAGGGGGGGCCTACGAGCAGTACTTC; cdr3_aa: CSAPRTGGAYEQYF
v_call: TRBV7-9; clone_size: many; cdr3_length: 15; d_call: TRBD2; j_call: TRBJ2-7; cdr3_nt: TGTGCCAGCAGCTTAGCCAGCGGGAGAGCCTACGAGCAGTACTTC; cdr3_aa: CASSLASGRAYEQYF
v_call: TRBV2; clone_size: NA; cdr3_length: 10; d_call: NA; j_call: TRBJ2-1; cdr3_nt: TGTGCCAGCTTGAAGACAAAGCAGTTCTTC; cdr3_aa: CASLKTKQFF
v_call: TRBV7-2; clone_size: NA; cdr3_length: 14; d_call: NA; j_call: TRBJ2-3; cdr3_nt: TGTGCCAGCAGCAGACAAGTCAGCACAGATACGCAGTATTTT; cdr3_aa: CASSRQVSTDTQYF
v_call: TRBV6-5; clone_size: NA; cdr3_length: 13; d_call: NA; j_call: TRBJ2-5; cdr3_nt: TGTGCCAGCCAGCCGTGGGGCTTTGAGACCCAGTACTTC; cdr3_aa: CASQPWGFETQYF
v_call: TRBV15; clone_size: NA; cdr3_length: 13; d_call: NA; j_call: TRBJ2-3; cdr3_nt: TGTGCCACCAGGCCCTTGCGCACAGATACGCAGTATTTT; cdr3_aa: CATRPLRTDTQYF
v_call: TRBV30; clone_size: NA; cdr3_length: 11; d_call: NA; j_call: TRBJ1-2; cdr3_nt: TGTGCCTGGAGTGTACGGGGAGGCTACACCTTC; cdr3_aa: CAWSVRGGYTF
v_call: TRBV29-1; clone_size: few; cdr3_length: 12; d_call: NA; j_call: TRBJ2-2; cdr3_nt: TGCAGCGTTGGGGGCTGGAGCGGGGAGCTGTTTTTT; cdr3_aa: CSVGGWSGELFF
v_call: TRBV30; clone_size: few; cdr3_length: 13; d_call: NA; j_call: TRBJ2-5; cdr3_nt: TGTGCCTGGAAGCGGCAGGGCTCCGAGACCCAGTACTTC; cdr3_aa: CAWKRQGSETQYF
v_call: TRBV3-1; clone_size: NA; cdr3_length: 16; d_call: NA; j_call: TRBJ2-1; cdr3_nt: TGTGCCAGCAGCCAAGATTGGGTAGCGACATGGAATGAGCAGTTCTTC; cdr3_aa: CASSQDWVATWNEQFF
v_call: TRBV7-8; clone_size: NA; cdr3_length: 15; d_call: NA; j_call: TRBJ1-5; cdr3_nt: TGTGCCAGCAGCCCCCACAGGGAGAGTAATCAGCCCCAGCATTTT; cdr3_aa: CASSPHRESNQPQHF
v_call: TRBV15; clone_size: NA; cdr3_length: 15; d_call: TRBD2; j_call: TRBJ2-3; cdr3_nt: TGTGCCACCAGCAGAAGGCGGGGGGACACAGATACGCAGTATTTT; cdr3_aa: CATSRRRGDTDTQYF
v_call: TRBV5-1; clone_size: NA; cdr3_length: 16; d_call: NA; j_call: TRBJ2-2; cdr3_nt: TGCGCCAGCAGCTTGGGAGCGGAGGTTAACACCGGGGAGCTGTTTTTT; cdr3_aa: CASSLGAEVNTGELFF
v_call: TRBV27; clone_size: NA; cdr3_length: 13; d_call: NA; j_call: TRBJ2-5; cdr3_nt: TGTGCCAGCAGTGAGTACTTACAAGAGACCCAGTACTTC; cdr3_aa: CASSEYLQETQYF
v_call: TRBV12-3/TRBV12-4; clone_size: once; cdr3_length: 15; d_call: TRBD2; j_call: TRBJ2-3; cdr3_nt: TGTGCCAGCAGTTTGGCGGGAGGGCGGGGAGATACGCAGTATTTT; cdr3_aa: CASSLAGGRGDTQYF
v_call: TRBV28; clone_size: NA; cdr3_length: 14; d_call: TRBD1; j_call: TRBJ2-2; cdr3_nt: TGTGCCAGCACCAGGACAGGGGACACCGGGGAGCTGTTTTTT; cdr3_aa: CASTRTGDTGELFF
v_call: TRBV11-1; clone_size: few; cdr3_length: 16; d_call: NA; j_call: TRBJ2-3; cdr3_nt: TGTGCCAGCAGCTCATCGAGGCAGCCCCGCGGAGATACGCAGTATTTT; cdr3_aa: CASSSSRQPRGDTQYF
v_call: TRBV20-1; clone_size: NA; cdr3_length: 16; d_call: NA; j_call: TRBJ2-7; cdr3_nt: TGCAGTGCATTTACCAACGACGAGAACTCCTACAATGAGCAGTACTTC; cdr3_aa: CSAFTNDENSYNEQYF